Presented here are 8 T cell receptor beta chains from one specimen sequenced in a study of blood T cell repertoires in COVID-19. The repertoire was sequenced with immunoSEQ multiplex PCR; TCRdb's copy has only in-frame clones and lacks some. The data contain more than 450,000 clones, about nine tenths of them seen just once; the ten biggest clones take up roughly 0.72%. Specimen: PBMCs or T cells enriched from blood (not recorded which). These receptors were obtained from a woman younger than 35 who had recovered from COVID-19.

The chain has TRBV5-4 and TRBJ2-5; maybe TRBD2 (7 bases). This CDR3 is built from 15 residues. Germline V CDR1 and CDR2: SGHNT, YYREEE (reference sequence). Trimming shortened V by 4 bases and J by 1 base, and 14 bases separated the two germline ends. The CDR3 coding sequence is TGTGCCAGCAGCCGGAGAGGGGGGGCCCAAGAGACCCAGTACTTC. This codes for CASSRRGGAQETQYF.

This sequence joins TRBV11-2 and TRBJ1-4, with D perhaps matching TRBD1 (6 bases). The CDR3 runs to 18 residues. Trimming pared 3 bases from V and 0 bases from J, leaving 17 bases between. Germline assignment: CDR1 SGHAT and CDR2 FQNNGV. CDR3 coding DNA: TGTGCCAGCAGCTTGCAGGGGCTGATTCCGGCAACTAATGAAAAACTGTTTTTT. Its translation: CASSLQGLIPATNEKLFF.

In this sample, this clone turned up once. The chain uses TRBV5-5 and TRBJ1-2, with TRBD1 matching over 8 bases. CDR1 is SGHKS, CDR2 YYEKEE, per germline (reference sequence). The ends lost 3 bases at V and 7 bases at J; junction bases unmatched: 8. CDR3 length: 14 amino acids. The CDR3 protein is CASSSAGQEVGYTF. The CDR3 DNA is TGTGCCAGCAGCTCCGCGGGACAGGAGGTTGGCTACACCTTC.

The V gene is TRBV11-3, the J gene TRBJ1-1; D not certain. This CDR3 contains 12 residues. Germline loops: CDR1 SGHNT, CDR2 YENEEA. Trimming stripped 5 bases from V and 1 base from J, with 5 bases between. The CDR3 reads CASSGRNTEAFF. CDR3 nucleotides: TGTGCCAGCAGCGGGAGGAACACTGAAGCTTTCTTT.

The V call is TRBV18, the J call TRBJ1-1; no clear D gene. V lost 6 bases, J lost 5 bases, and 16 bases lay in between. Per germline, CDR1 KGHSH and CDR2 LQKENI. CDR3 length: 14 amino acids. CDR3: CASSLTVGETEAFF. Here the CDR3 DNA reads TGTGCCAGCTCTCTCACGGTCGGGGAAACTGAAGCTTTCTTT. Full variable domain (outside the CDR3, taken from reference TRBV18 and TRBJ1-1): NAGVMQNPRHLVRRRGQEARLRCSPMKGHSHVYWYRQLPEEGLKFMVYLQKENIIDESGMPKERFSAEFPKEGPSILRIQQVVRGDSAAYFCASSLTVGETEAFFGQGTRLTVV.

The V call is TRBV5-5, the J call TRBJ2-3, with 9 bases fitting TRBD2. This CDR3 contains 16 residues. Losses at the gene ends were 0 bases for V and 4 bases for J; bases not matched to a gene: 6. Germline V CDR1 and CDR2: SGHKS, YYEKEE (reference sequence). CDR3 DNA: TGTGCCAGCAGCTTGGGACAGCGGGGGGTTTCAGATACGCAGTATTTT. Translated: CASSLGQRGVSDTQYF.

The chain employs TRBV2 and TRBJ2-7; 10 bases fit TRBD2. Germline V gene data show CDR1 as SNHLY and CDR2 as FYNNEI. After removal of 7 bases from V and 4 bases from J, the junction contained 7 bases not matched to a gene. The CDR3 is 14 amino acids. The CDR3: CASKFSGGSYEQYF. CDR3 sequence (DNA): TGTGCCAGCAAATTTAGCGGGGGGTCTTACGAGCAGTACTTC.

The chain has TRBV11-2 and TRBJ1-3; D may be TRBD1 (6 bases). The CDR3 has 17 residues. Germline V CDR1 and CDR2: SGHAT, FQNNGV. V gave up 5 bases and J gave up 2 bases, with 19 bases separating them. This CDR3 is CASSRIIQQGAGNTIYF. As DNA, the CDR3 is TGTGCCAGCAGCCGCATAATACAACAGGGAGCTGGAAACACCATATATTTT.